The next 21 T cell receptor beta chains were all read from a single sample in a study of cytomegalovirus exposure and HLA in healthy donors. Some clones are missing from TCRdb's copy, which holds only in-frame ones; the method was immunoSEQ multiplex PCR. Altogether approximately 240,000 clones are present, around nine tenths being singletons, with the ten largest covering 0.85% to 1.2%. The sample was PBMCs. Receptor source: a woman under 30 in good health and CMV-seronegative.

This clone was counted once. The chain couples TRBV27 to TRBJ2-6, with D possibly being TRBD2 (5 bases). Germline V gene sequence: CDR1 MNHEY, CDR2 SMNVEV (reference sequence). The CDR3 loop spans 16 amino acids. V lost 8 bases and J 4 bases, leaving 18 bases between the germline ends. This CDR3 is CASGYGVVTGANVLTF. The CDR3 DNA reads TGTGCCAGCGGCTACGGGGTAGTCACCGGGGCCAACGTCCTGACTTTC.

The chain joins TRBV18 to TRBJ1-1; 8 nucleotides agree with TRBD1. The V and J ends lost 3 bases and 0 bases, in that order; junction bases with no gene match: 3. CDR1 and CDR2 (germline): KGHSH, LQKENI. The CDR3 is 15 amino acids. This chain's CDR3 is CASSPGTGMNTEAFF. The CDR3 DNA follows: TGTGCCAGCTCACCGGGGACAGGCATGAACACTGAAGCTTTCTTT.

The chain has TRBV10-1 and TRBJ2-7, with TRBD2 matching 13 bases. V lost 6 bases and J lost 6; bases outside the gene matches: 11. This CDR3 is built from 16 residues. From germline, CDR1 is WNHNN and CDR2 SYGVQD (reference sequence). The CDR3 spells CASSQTGLAGAAEQYF. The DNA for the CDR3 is TGCGCCAGCAGCCAGACAGGACTAGCGGGAGCCGCCGAGCAGTACTTC.

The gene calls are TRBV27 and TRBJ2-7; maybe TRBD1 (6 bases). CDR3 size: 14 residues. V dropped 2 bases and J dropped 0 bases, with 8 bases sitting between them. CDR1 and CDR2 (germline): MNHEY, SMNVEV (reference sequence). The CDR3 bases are TGTGCCAGCAGTTTAACAGGGATCTCCTACGAGCAGTACTTC. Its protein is CASSLTGISYEQYF.

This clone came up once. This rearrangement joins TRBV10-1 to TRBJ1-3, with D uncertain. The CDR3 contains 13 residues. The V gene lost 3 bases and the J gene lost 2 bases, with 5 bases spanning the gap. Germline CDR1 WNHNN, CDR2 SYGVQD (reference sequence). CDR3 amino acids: CASSDGAGNTIYF. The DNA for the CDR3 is TGCGCCAGCAGTGACGGAGCTGGAAACACCATATATTTT.

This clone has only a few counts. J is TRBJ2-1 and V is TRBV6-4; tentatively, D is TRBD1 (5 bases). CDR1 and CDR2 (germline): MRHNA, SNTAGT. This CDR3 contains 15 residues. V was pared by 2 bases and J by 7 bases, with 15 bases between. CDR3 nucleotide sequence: TGTGCCAGCAGTGACAAAGCCTCGGCAGGGAATGAGCAGTTCTTC. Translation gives CASSDKASAGNEQFF.

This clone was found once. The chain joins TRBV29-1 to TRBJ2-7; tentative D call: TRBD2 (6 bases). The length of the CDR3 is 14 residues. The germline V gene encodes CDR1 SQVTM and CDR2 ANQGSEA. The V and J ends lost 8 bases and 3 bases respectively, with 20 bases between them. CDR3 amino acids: CSFVSRGAGYEQYF. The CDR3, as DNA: TGCAGCTTTGTCAGCCGGGGAGCGGGCTACGAGCAGTACTTC.

CDR3 coding DNA: TGTGCCAGCAGTTGGGACTGGGCCAAGCCCCAGCATTTT. Its translation is CASSWDWAKPQHF. This chain uses TRBV27 with TRBJ1-5; D might be TRBD1 (5 bases). Looked up from germline, CDR1 is MNHEY and CDR2 is SMNVEV (reference sequence). The CDR3 is 13 amino acids. V dropped 4 bases and J dropped 8 bases, with 12 bases sitting between them.

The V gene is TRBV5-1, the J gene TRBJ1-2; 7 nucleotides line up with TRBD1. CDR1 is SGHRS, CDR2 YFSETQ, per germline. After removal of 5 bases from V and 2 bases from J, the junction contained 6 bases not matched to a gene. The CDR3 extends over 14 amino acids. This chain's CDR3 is CASSAGQINYGYTF. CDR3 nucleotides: TGCGCCAGCAGTGCGGGACAGATCAACTATGGCTACACCTTC. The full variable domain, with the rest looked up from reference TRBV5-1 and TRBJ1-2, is KAGVTQTPRYLIKTRGQQVTLSCSPISGHRSVSWYQQTPGQGLQFLFEYFSETQRNKGNFPGRFSGRQFSNSRSEMNVSTLELGDSALYLCASSAGQINYGYTFGSGTRLTVV.

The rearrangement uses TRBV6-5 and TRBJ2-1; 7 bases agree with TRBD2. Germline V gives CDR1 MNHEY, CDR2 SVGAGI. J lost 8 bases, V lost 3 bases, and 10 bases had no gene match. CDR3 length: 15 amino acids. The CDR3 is CASSYPSGTHHEQFF. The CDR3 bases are TGTGCCAGCAGTTATCCCAGCGGGACCCACCATGAGCAGTTCTTC.

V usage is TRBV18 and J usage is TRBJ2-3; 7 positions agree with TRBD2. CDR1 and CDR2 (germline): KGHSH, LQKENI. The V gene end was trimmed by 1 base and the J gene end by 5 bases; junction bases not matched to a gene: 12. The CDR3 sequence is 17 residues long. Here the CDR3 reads CASSPLSATPGGDTQYF. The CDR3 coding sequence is TGTGCCAGCTCACCACTATCAGCCACCCCGGGAGGAGATACGCAGTATTTT.

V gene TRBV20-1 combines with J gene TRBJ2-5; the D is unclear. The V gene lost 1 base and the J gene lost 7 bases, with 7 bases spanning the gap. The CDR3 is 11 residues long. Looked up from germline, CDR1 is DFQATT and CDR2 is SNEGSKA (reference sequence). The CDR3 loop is CSARAPGTQYF. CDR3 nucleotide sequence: TGCAGTGCTAGAGCACCCGGGACCCAGTACTTC.

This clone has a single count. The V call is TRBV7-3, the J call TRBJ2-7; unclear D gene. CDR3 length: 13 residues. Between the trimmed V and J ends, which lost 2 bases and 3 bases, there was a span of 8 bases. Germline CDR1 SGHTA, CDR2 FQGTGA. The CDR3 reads CASSLHSNYEQYF. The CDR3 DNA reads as TGTGCCAGCAGCTTACACTCTAACTACGAGCAGTACTTC. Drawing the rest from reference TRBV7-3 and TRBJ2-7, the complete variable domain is GAGVSQTPSNKVTEKGKYVELRCDPISGHTALYWYRQSLGQGPEFLIYFQGTGAADDSGLPNDRFFAVRPEGSVSTLKIQRTERGDSAVYLCASSLHSNYEQYFGPGTRLTVT.

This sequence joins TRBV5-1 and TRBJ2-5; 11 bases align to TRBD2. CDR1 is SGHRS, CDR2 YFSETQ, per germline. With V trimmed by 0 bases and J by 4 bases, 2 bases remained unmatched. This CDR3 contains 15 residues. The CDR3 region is CASSLVTSGRETQYF. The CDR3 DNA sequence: TGCGCCAGCAGCTTGGTAACTAGCGGGAGAGAGACCCAGTACTTC.

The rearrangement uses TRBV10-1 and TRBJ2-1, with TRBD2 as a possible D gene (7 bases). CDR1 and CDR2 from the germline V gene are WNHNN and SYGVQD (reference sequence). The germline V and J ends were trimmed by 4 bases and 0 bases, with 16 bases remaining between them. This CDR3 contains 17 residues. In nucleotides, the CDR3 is TGCGCCAGCAGTGCAAGGGGGGGGTTTAGCTCCTACAATGAGCAGTTCTTC. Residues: CASSARGGFSSYNEQFF.

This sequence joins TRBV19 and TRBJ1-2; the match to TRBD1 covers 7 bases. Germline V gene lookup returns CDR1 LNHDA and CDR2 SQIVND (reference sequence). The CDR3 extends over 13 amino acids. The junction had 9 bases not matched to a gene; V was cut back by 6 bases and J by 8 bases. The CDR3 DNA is TGTGCCAGTAGATTGACAGGGTCCCAAGGCTACACCTTC. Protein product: CASRLTGSQGYTF. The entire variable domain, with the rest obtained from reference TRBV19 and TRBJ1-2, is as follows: DGGITQSPKYLFRKEGQNVTLSCEQNLNHDAMYWYRQDPGQGLRLIYYSQIVNDFQKGDIAEGYSVSREKKESFPLTVTSAQKNPTAFYLCASRLTGSQGYTFGSGTRLTVV.

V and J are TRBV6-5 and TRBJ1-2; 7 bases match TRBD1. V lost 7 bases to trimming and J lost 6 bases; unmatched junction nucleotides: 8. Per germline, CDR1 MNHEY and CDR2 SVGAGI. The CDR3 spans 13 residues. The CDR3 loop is CASNPLGQDGYTF. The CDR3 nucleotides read TGTGCCAGCAACCCTCTCGGACAGGATGGCTACACCTTC.

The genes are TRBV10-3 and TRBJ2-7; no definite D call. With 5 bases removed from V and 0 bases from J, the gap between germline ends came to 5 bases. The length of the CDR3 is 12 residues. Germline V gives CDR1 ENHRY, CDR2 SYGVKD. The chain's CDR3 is CAISPGSYEQYF. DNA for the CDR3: TGTGCCATCAGTCCCGGCTCCTACGAGCAGTACTTC.

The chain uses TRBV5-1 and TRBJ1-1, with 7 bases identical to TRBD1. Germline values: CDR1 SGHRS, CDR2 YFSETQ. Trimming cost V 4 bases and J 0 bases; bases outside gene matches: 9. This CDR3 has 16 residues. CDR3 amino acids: CASSGGPTGMNTEAFF. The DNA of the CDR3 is TGCGCCAGCAGCGGGGGTCCGACAGGGATGAACACTGAAGCTTTCTTT.

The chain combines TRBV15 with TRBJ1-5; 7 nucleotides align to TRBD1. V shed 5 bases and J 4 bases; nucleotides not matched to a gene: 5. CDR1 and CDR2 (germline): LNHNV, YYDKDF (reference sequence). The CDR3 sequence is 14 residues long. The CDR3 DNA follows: TGTGCCACCAGCCGTGGACAGGAGAATCAGCCCCAGCATTTT. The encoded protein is CATSRGQENQPQHF.

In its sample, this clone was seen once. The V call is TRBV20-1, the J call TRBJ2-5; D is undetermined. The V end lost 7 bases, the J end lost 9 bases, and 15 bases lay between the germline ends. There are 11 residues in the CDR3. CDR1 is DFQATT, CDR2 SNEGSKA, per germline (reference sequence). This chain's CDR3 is CSVPQIGAQYF. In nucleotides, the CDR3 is TGCAGTGTACCCCAAATCGGAGCCCAGTACTTC.